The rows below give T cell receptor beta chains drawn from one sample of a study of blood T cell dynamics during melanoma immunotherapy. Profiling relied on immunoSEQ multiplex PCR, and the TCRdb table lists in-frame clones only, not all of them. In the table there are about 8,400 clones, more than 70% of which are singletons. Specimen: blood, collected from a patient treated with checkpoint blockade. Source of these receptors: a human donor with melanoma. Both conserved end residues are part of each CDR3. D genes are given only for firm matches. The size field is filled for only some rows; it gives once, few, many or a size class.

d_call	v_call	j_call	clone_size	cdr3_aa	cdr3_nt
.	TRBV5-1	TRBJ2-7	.	CASSLGPAAYEQYF	TGCGCCAGCAGCTTGGGTCCTGCGGCCTACGAGCAGTACTTC
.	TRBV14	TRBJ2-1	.	CASSQDIILSSYNEQFF	TGTGCCAGCAGCCAAGATATTATACTGAGCTCCTACAATGAGCAGTTCTTC
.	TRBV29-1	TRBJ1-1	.	CSASTGTNTEAFF	TGCAGCGCCTCAACAGGGACGAACACTGAAGCTTTCTTT
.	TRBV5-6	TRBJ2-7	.	CASSGTGSYEQYF	TGTGCCAGCAGCGGAACAGGATCCTACGAGCAGTACTTC
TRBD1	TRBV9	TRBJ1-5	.	CASSVPINRGQGSNQPQHF	TGTGCCAGCAGCGTGCCGATCAACAGGGGGCAGGGTAGCAATCAGCCCCAGCATTTT
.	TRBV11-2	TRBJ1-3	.	CASSLDLWVSGNTIYF	TGTGCCAGCAGCTTAGATCTATGGGTCTCTGGAAACACCATATATTTT
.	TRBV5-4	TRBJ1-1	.	CASSPYGGSLNTEAFF	TGTGCCAGCAGCCCCTACGGGGGCAGCTTAAACACTGAAGCTTTCTTT
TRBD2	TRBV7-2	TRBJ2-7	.	CASSLKAGGEGQYF	TGTGCCAGCAGCTTAAAAGCGGGAGGGGAGGGGCAGTACTTC
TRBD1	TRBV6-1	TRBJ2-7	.	CASSRDRGHEQYF	TGTGCCAGCAGCCGGGACAGGGGCCACGAGCAGTACTTC
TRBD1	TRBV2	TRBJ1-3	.	CASSEAGTGGYGNTIYF	TGTGCCAGCAGTGAAGCGGGGACAGGGGGCTATGGAAACACCATATATTTT
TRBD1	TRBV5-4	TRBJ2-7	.	CASSPGTGGLGEQYF	TGTGCCAGCAGCCCGGGGACAGGGGGATTGGGAGAGCAGTACTTC
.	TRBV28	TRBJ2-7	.	CASRDGVSYEQYF	TGTGCCAGCCGGGACGGGGTGTCCTACGAGCAGTACTTC
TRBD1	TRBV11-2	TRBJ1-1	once	CASSLGRGQWNTEAFF	TGTGCCAGCAGCCTAGGGCGGGGACAGTGGAACACTGAAGCTTTCTTT
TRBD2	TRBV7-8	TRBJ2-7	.	CASSSAGLALNEQYF	TGTGCCAGCAGCTCGGCGGGACTAGCCTTGAACGAGCAGTACTTC
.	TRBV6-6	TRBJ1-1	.	CASSYSSNLGTEAFF	TGTGCCAGCAGTTACTCGTCAAACCTGGGCACTGAAGCTTTCTTT
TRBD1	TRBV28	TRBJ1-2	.	CASSLHRGGGYGYTF	TGTGCCAGCAGTTTGCACAGGGGAGGAGGCTATGGCTACACCTTC
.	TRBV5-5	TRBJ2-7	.	CASSLDPGDYEQYF	TGTGCCAGCAGCTTGGATCCGGGGGACTACGAGCAGTACTTC
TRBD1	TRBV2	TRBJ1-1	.	CASTLDRGRSTEAFF	TGTGCCAGCACCTTGGACAGGGGAAGAAGCACTGAAGCTTTCTTT
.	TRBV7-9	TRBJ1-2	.	CASSLEAGSGYGYTF	TGTGCCAGCAGCTTGGAGGCGGGGAGCGGCTATGGCTACACCTTC
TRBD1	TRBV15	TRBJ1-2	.	CATSRRTGGTRFGYTF	TGTGCCACCAGCAGGCGGACAGGGGGAACGCGTTTTGGCTACACCTTC
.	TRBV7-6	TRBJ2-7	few	CASSQVSSSYEQYF	TGTGCCAGCAGCCAAGTCTCGAGCTCCTACGAGCAGTACTTC
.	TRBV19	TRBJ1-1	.	CASSAGPTNTEAFF	TGTGCCAGTTCCGCCGGGCCCACGAACACTGAAGCTTTCTTT
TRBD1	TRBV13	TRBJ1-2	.	CASSTGRGRSRGYTF	TGTGCCAGCAGCACCGGGAGGGGGCGTAGTAGGGGCTACACCTTC
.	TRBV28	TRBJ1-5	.	CASRVGNQPQHF	TGTGCCAGCAGAGTCGGCAATCAGCCCCAGCATTTT
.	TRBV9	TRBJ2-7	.	CASSLRDGYSYEQYF	TGTGCCAGCAGCCTCCGGGACGGCTACTCCTACGAGCAGTACTTC
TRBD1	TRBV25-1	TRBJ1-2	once	CASSEQNRGWEGGYTF	TGTGCCAGCAGTGAACAGAACAGGGGATGGGAGGGCGGCTACACCTTC